This is a list of T cell receptor beta chains from one sample in a study of cytomegalovirus exposure and HLA in healthy donors. Data came from immunoSEQ multiplex PCR; TCRdb stores just in-frame clones and leaves some out. The data contain about 170,000 clones, 80% to 85% of them seen just once; the ten biggest clones take up 0.96%. Sequenced material: PBMCs. These TCRs come from a girl aged 2 to 10 in good health and CMV-seropositive. Each CDR3 is given with its conserved first and last residue. A D gene is named only where the DNA matches it firmly. Size values are once, few and many counts, or a class for expanded clones, and some rows have none.

-	few	TRBV5-1	TRBJ2-2	CASSLAPGTDTGELFF	TGCGCCAGCAGCTTGGCCCCGGGTACGGACACCGGGGAGCTGTTTTTT
-	-	TRBV10-3	TRBJ2-2	CATKQVNTGELFF	TGTGCCACCAAACAGGTGAACACCGGGGAGCTGTTTTTT
TRBD1	-	TRBV7-9	TRBJ2-7	CASSPDRYEQYF	TGTGCCAGCAGCCCGGACAGGTACGAGCAGTACTTC
-	once	TRBV6-6	TRBJ2-5	CASSYRVGQGTQYF	TGTGCCAGCAGTTACAGGGTGGGGCAAGGGACCCAGTACTTC
-	-	TRBV21-1	TRBJ1-1	CASSKKGAANTEAFF	TGTGCCAGCAGCAAGAAAGGGGCGGCGAACACTGAAGCTTTCTTT
TRBD2	-	TRBV5-1	TRBJ2-5	CASSLGLRLAGRETQYF	TGCGCCAGCAGCTTGGGTCTGAGACTAGCGGGAAGGGAGACCCAGTACTTC
TRBD2	-	TRBV7-3	TRBJ2-7	CASSLGAGEVEQYF	TGTGCCAGCAGCTTAGGGGCGGGAGAGGTCGAGCAGTACTTC
TRBD2	once	TRBV11-2	TRBJ2-1	CASSPSGSNEQFF	TGTGCCAGCAGCCCTAGCGGGTCGAATGAGCAGTTCTTC
-	-	TRBV10-3	TRBJ1-6	CAVTRGSHNSPLHF	TGTGCCGTGACCAGAGGATCCCATAATTCACCCCTCCACTTT
-	-	TRBV6-5	TRBJ2-7	CASSSAGIEQYF	TGTGCCAGCAGTTCGGCAGGGATCGAGCAGTACTTC
TRBD1	few	TRBV5-1	TRBJ1-4	CASSLAQGLNEKLFF	TGCGCCAGCAGCTTGGCACAGGGGCTTAATGAAAAACTGTTTTTT
-	-	TRBV30	TRBJ1-1	CAWSTGGWITEAFF	TGTGCCTGGAGTACGGGGGGGTGGATAACTGAAGCTTTCTTT
-	-	TRBV7-6	TRBJ2-1	CASSFGGSYNEQFF	TGTGCCAGCAGCTTCGGGGGCTCCTACAATGAGCAGTTCTTC
TRBD2	-	TRBV10-1	TRBJ2-1	CASSELLAGGSGRHEQFF	TGCGCCAGCAGTGAGTTACTAGCGGGAGGATCCGGGCGCCATGAGCAGTTCTTC
-	-	TRBV7-2	TRBJ2-6	CASSLAIGANVLTF	TGTGCCAGCAGCTTAGCTATCGGGGCCAACGTCCTGACTTTC
-	-	TRBV2	TRBJ1-2	CASRSGNYGYTF	TGTGCCAGCAGGTCAGGAAACTATGGCTACACCTTC
TRBD2	-	TRBV28	TRBJ2-6	CASSPRGGAHSGANVLTF	TGTGCCAGCAGCCCCCGCGGGGGGGCCCACTCTGGGGCCAACGTCCTGACTTTC
-	-	TRBV6-5	TRBJ1-1	CASDSLGGRPEAFF	TGTGCCAGCGACTCCCTGGGGGGGCGACCTGAAGCTTTCTTT